This TCR beta chain was obtained from a study of CD8 T cells in ankylosing spondylitis. This clonotype was found a few times. V lost 8 bases and J 6 bases, leaving 13 bases between the germline ends. This CDR3 region has 12 residues. TCRdb itself ran the 5' RACE reads through MiXCR, one entry per CDR3 protein. The table records fewer than 250,000 distinct CDR3 sequences, approximately 30% of them present only once. The receptor's source is a male donor with ankylosing spondylitis or in good health (not recorded which). The sequenced sample was blood, either unsorted or a sorted T cell fraction (not recorded which). This chain connects TRBV12-3 or TRBV12-4 to TRBJ1-1; no definite D call. CDR3 protein: CASRDGPSEAFF. Written as DNA, the CDR3 is TGTGCCAGCCGAGACGGACCTTCTGAAGCTTTCTTT.